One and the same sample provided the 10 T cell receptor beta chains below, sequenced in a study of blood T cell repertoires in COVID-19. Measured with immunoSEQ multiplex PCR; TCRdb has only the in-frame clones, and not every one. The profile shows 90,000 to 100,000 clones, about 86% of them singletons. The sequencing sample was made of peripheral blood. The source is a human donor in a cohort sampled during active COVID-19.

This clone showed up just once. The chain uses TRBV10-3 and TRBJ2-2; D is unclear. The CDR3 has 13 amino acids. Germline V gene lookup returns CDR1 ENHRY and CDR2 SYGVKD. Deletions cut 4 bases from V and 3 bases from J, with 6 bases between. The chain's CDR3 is CAISVSDTGELFF. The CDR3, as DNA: TGTGCCATCAGTGTATCGGACACCGGGGAGCTGTTTTTT.

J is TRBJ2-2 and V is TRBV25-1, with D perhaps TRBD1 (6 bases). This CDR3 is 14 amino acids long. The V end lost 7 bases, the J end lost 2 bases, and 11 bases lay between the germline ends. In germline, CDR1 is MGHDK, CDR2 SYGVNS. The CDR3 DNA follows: TGTGCCAGCACGGACAGCTATAACACCGGGGAGCTGTTTTTT. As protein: CASTDSYNTGELFF.

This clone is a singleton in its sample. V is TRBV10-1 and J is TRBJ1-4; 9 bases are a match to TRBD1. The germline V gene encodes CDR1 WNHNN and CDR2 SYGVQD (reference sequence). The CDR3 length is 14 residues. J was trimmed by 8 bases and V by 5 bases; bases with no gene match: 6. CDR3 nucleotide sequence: TGCGCCAGCAGTTCGGACAGGGGAGGAGAAAAACTGTTTTTT. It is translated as CASSSDRGGEKLFF.

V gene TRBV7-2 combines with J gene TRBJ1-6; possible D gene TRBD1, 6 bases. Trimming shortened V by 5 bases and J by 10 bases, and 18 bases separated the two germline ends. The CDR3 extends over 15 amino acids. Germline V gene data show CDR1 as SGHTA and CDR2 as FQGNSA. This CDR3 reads CASSVLAQGISPLHF. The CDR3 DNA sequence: TGTGCCAGCAGCGTGTTAGCACAGGGTATATCACCCCTCCACTTT.

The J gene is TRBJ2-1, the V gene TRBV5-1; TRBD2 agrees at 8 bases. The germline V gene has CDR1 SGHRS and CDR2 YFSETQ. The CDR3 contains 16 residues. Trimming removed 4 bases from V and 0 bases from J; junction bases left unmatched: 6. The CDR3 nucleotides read TGCGCCAGCAGCGGCCCGGGGGGGAGCTCCTACAATGAGCAGTTCTTC. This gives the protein CASSGPGGSSYNEQFF.

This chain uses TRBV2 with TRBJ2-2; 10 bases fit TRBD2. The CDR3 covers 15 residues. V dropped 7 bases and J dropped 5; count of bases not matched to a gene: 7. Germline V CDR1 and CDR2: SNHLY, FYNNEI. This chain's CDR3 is CASMQAGGPTGELFF. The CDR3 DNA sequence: TGTGCCAGCATGCAAGCGGGGGGGCCGACCGGGGAGCTGTTTTTT.

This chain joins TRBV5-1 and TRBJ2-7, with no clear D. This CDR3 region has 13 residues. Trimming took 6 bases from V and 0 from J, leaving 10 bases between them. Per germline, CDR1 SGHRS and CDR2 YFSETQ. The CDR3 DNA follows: TGCGCCAGCAAGCTAGAAGACTCCTACGAGCAGTACTTC. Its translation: CASKLEDSYEQYF.

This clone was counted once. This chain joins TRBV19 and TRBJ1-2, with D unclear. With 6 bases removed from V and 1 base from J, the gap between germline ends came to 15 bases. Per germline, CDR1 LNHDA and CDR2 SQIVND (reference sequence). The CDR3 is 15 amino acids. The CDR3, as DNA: TGTGCCAGTAGAGTGGGCAGCCGTAATAACTATGGCTACACCTTC. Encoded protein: CASRVGSRNNYGYTF.

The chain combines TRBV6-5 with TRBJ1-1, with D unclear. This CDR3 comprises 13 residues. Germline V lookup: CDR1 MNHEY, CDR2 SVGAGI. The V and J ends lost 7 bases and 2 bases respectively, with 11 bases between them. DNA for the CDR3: TGTGCCAGCACTCGGACTCATAACACTGAAGCTTTCTTT. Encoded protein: CASTRTHNTEAFF.

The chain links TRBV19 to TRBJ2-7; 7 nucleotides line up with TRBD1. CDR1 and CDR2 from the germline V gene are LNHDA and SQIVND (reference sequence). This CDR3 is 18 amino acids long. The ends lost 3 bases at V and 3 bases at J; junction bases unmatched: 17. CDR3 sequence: CASSIPQMGRGLYYEQYF. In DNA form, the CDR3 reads TGTGCCAGTAGTATCCCCCAAATGGGTAGGGGGCTTTACTACGAGCAGTACTTC.